Listed below are T cell receptor beta chains from one sample, sequenced in a study of CD8 T cells in ankylosing spondylitis. A single record per CDR3 protein comes from TCRdb applying MiXCR to the 5' RACE reads. The table lists about 800,000 distinct CDR3 sequences, roughly 10% of them singletons, with 0.45% to 0.6% in the top ten. Sequenced sample: blood, either unsorted or a sorted T cell fraction (not recorded which). These TCRs come from a male donor with ankylosing spondylitis. The CDR3 runs from the conserved cysteine through the conserved F or W. D genes are given only for firm matches. Some rows mark clone size as missing; the rest say once, few, many or name a class of expanded clone.

J gene | clone size | D gene | V gene | CDR3 protein | CDR3 DNA
TRBJ2-1 | many | NA | TRBV5-1 | CASSLAVSYNEQFF | TGCGCCAGCAGCTTGGCAGTCTCCTACAATGAGCAGTTCTTC
TRBJ2-5 | many | TRBD1 | TRBV20-1 | CSADGTASQETQYF | TGCAGTGCTGACGGGACAGCGAGTCAAGAGACCCAGTACTTC
TRBJ1-2 | NA | NA | TRBV28 | CASNSRINPYGYTF | TGTGCCAGCAACTCGCGAATAAACCCTTATGGCTACACCTTC
TRBJ2-1 | NA | TRBD2 | TRBV4-1 | CASSLPRKREGRGNEQFF | TGCGCCAGCAGCCTCCCTCGAAAGCGGGAGGGGAGAGGCAATGAGCAGTTCTTC
TRBJ1-1 | NA | NA | TRBV28 | CASLGPRDPEAFF | TGTGCCAGCCTCGGGCCGCGGGATCCTGAAGCTTTCTTT
TRBJ2-5 | NA | TRBD1 | TRBV12-3/TRBV12-4 | CASSYRTGGTETQYF | TGTGCCAGCAGTTATAGGACAGGGGGCACAGAGACCCAGTACTTC
TRBJ2-3 | many | NA | TRBV7-2 | CASSLAGRATDTQYF | TGTGCCAGCAGCTTAGCGGGTAGGGCCACAGATACGCAGTATTTT
TRBJ2-5 | few | NA | TRBV4-3 | CASSQKTGRGKETQYF | TGCGCCAGCAGCCAAAAGACAGGGAGGGGGAAAGAGACCCAGTACTTC
TRBJ1-5 | many | NA | TRBV2 | CASSESGPGVYQPQHF | TGTGCCAGCAGTGAAAGCGGCCCGGGCGTGTATCAGCCCCAGCATTTT
TRBJ1-1 | few | NA | TRBV7-9 | CASSLDGGAFF | TGTGCCAGCAGCTTAGATGGCGGAGCTTTCTTT
TRBJ2-3 | NA | NA | TRBV10-3 | CAIRQGADTQYF | TGTGCCATCAGACAGGGTGCAGATACGCAGTATTTT
TRBJ2-1 | few | NA | TRBV6-1 | CASSQAGIPYNEQFF | TGTGCCAGCTCGCAGGCCGGGATCCCCTACAATGAGCAGTTCTTC
TRBJ2-3 | NA | NA | TRBV29-1 | CSVEGRADIPSTDTQYF | TGCAGCGTTGAAGGGCGGGCAGATATACCTAGCACAGATACGCAGTATTTT
TRBJ2-1 | few | TRBD1 | TRBV4-3 | CASSLDRGSNEQFF | TGCGCCAGCAGCCTGGACAGGGGAAGCAATGAGCAGTTCTTC
TRBJ2-5 | NA | TRBD1 | TRBV12-3/TRBV12-4 | CASSLADRGQETQYF | TGTGCCAGCAGTCTAGCGGACAGGGGGCAAGAGACCCAGTACTTC
TRBJ1-6 | NA | NA | TRBV12-3/TRBV12-4 | CASTKDTVISPLHF | TGTGCCAGCACCAAGGACACGGTCATCTCACCCCTCCACTTT